The clone carrying this T cell receptor (beta chain) was counted once. The sample belongs to a study of technical replicates of blood from a handful of donors. Per the germline V gene, CDR1 is SGHRS and CDR2 is YFSETQ. This CDR3 has 18 residues. Trimming took off 0 bases at V and 2 bases at J, with 21 bases between the two ends. Clones were sequenced by immunoSEQ multiplex PCR, and TCRdb holds only the in-frame ones, with some missing. Of under 90,000 clones listed, under 95% are singletons. The sample taken for sequencing was T cells isolated from PBMCs. The V and J genes are TRBV5-1 and TRBJ2-7, with D tentatively TRBD2 (6 bases). The origin of this receptor is a human donor in good health. Here the CDR3 DNA reads TGCGCCAGCAGCTTGGCGGGAACCCCTCCAGGCGGGACCTACGAGCAGTACTTC. Amino acid sequence: CASSLAGTPPGGTYEQYF.